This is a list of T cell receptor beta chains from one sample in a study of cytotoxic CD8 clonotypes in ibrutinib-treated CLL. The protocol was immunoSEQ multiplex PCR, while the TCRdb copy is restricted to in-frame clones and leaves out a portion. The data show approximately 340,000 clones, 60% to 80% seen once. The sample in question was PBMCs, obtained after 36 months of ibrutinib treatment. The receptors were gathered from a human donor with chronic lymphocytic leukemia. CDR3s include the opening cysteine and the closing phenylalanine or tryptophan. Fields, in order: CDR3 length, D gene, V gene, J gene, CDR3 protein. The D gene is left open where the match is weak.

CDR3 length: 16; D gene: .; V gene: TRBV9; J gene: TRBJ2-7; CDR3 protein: CASSVTLGPLDHEQYF
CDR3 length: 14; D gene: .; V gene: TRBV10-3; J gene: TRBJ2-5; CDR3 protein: CAISRGARQETQYF
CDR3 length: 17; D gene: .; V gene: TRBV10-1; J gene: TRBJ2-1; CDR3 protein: CASSTTSFPDSYNEQFF
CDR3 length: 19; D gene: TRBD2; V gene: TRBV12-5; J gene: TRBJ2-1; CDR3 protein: CASGLEGLAGGHSYNEQFF
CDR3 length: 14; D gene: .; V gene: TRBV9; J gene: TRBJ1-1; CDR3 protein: CASSLRAGEGEAFF
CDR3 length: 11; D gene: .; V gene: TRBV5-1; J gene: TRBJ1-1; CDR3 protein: CASSLDTEAFF
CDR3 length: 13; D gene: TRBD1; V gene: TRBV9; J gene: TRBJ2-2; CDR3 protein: CASGTGDTGELFF
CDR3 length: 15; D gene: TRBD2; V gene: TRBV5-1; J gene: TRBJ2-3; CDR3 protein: CASRRREANTDTQYF
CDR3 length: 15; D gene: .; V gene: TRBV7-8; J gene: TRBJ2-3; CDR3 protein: CASSLERAFRNTQYF
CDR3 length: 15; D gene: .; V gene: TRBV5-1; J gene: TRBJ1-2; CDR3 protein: CASSPQQGVGYGYTF
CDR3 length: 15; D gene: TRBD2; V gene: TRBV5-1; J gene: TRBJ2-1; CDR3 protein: CASSTLAGGYNEQFF
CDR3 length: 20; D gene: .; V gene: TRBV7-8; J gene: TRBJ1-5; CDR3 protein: CASSLFRGVAPPLSNQPQHF
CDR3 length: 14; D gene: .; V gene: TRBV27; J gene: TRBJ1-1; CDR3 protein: CASREWGGNTEAFF
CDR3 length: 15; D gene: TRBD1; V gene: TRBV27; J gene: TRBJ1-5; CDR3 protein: CASSFLTGYNQPQHF
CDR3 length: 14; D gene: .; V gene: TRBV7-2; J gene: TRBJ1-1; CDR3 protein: CASSLAGVNTEAFF
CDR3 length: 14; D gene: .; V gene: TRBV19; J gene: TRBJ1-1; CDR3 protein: CASRLGGSNTEAFF
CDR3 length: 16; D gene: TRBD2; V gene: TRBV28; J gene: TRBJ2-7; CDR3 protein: CASSPAWGGRASEQYF
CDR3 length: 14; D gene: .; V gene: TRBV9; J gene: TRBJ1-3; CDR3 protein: CASRAQGSGNTIYF
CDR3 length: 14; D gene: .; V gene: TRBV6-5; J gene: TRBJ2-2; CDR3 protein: CASSVTRRPGELFF
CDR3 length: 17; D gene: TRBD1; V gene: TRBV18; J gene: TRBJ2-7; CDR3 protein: CASSPRTGPPTSYEQYF
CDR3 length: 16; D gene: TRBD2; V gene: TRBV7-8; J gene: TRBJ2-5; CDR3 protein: CASSTRTWGGQETQYF
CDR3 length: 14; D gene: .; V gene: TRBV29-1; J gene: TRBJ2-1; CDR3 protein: CSVEPGTSYNEQFF
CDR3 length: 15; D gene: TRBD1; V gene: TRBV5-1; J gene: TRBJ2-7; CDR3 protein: CASKGGTGGNYEQYF
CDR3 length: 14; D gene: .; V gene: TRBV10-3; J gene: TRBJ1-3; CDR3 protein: CATATGLSGNTIYF
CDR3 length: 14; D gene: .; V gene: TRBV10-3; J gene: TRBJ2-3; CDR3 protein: CAISGTEYTDTQYF
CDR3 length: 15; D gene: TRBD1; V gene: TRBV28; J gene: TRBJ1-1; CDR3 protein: CASTRWTGMNTEAFF
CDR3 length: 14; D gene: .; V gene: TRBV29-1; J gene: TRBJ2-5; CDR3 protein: CSVVRVWPEETQYF
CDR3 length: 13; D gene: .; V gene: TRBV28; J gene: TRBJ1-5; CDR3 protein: CASSPPGGQPQHF
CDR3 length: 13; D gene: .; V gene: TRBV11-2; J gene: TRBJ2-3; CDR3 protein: CASSLDLTDTQYF
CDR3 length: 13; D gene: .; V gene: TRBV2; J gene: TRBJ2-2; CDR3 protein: CASRPRGRGELFF
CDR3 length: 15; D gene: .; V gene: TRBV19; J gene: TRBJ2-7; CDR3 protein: CASSRGAAASYEQYF